Below are 18 T cell receptor beta chains sequenced from a single sample in a study of T cell responses to AZD1222 COVID-19 vaccine. Repertoires were generated with immunoSEQ multiplex PCR, while TCRdb's copy carries only in-frame clones and drops some. The sample shows 130,000 or so clones, 86% of them seen only once. The sequenced sample was peripheral blood, obtained on day 0 of AZD1222 vaccination. Receptors were obtained from an adult in good health.

This rearrangement joins TRBV27 to TRBJ2-3; weak D call: TRBD2 (6 bases). Trimming removed 4 bases from V and 1 base from J, with 9 bases in between. Germline assignment: CDR1 MNHEY and CDR2 SMNVEV (reference sequence). This CDR3 is 14 amino acids long. The CDR3 DNA follows: TGTGCCAGCAGTTCCTGGGGGGGCACAGATACGCAGTATTTT. Translating it yields CASSSWGGTDTQYF.

The chain carries TRBV4-2 and TRBJ1-2; possibly TRBD1 for D (5 bases). The CDR3 runs 14 residues. Looked up from germline, CDR1 is LGHNA and CDR2 is YNFKEQ. Trimming removed 3 bases at V and 0 bases at J, with 8 bases between. CDR3 bases: TGTGCCAGCAGCCAGGGACGGACTAACTATGGCTACACCTTC. As protein: CASSQGRTNYGYTF.

The rearrangement links TRBV19 to TRBJ2-2; D might be TRBD2 (6 bases). Germline V lookup: CDR1 LNHDA, CDR2 SQIVND (reference sequence). There are 16 residues in the CDR3. The V and J ends lost 6 bases and 4 bases respectively, with 18 bases between them. CDR3 nucleotide sequence: TGTGCCAGTAGCGATCCCGTGGGACTTACCACCGGGGAGCTGTTTTTT. Protein: CASSDPVGLTTGELFF.

The chain uses TRBV11-3 and TRBJ2-6; TRBD1 or TRBD2 may be the D gene (5 bases each). The CDR3 runs to 18 residues. The V gene lost 3 bases and the J gene lost 2 bases, with 17 bases spanning the gap. Germline V gene sequence: CDR1 SGHNT, CDR2 YENEEA. In DNA form, the CDR3 reads TGTGCCAGCAGCTTCCCTGGCTTTAAGGGACCTGGGGCCAACGTCCTGACTTTC. Translated, it gives CASSFPGFKGPGANVLTF.

This chain uses TRBV4-1 with TRBJ1-2; D call uncertain. The CDR3 contains 14 residues. Germline V gene lookup returns CDR1 MGHRA and CDR2 YSYEKL. With 1 base removed from V and 8 bases from J, the gap between germline ends came to 14 bases. CDR3: CASSQVTGLGGYTF. For the CDR3, the DNA is TGCGCCAGCAGCCAAGTAACTGGGTTAGGAGGCTACACCTTC.

A remark on this clone: Its ends do not fully match the called genes, so a read error is possible. DNA of the CDR3: TGTGCCAGCAGCTTCGAACTCTACAGGGAATTGAACGCCGGGGAGCTGTTTTTT. It encodes CASSFELYRELNAGELFF. The chain links TRBV7-2 to TRBJ2-2, with TRBD1 as a possible D gene (6 bases). Germline CDR1 reads SGHTA; CDR2 reads FQGNSA. The CDR3 spans 18 residues.

The chain links TRBV7-7 to TRBJ2-3; 10 bases are a match to TRBD1. The CDR3 has 14 amino acids. The V and J ends lost 5 bases and 4 bases, in that order; junction bases with no gene match: 3. Per germline, CDR1 SSHAT and CDR2 FNYEAQ (reference sequence). The DNA for the CDR3 is TGTGCCAGCAGCCCGGGACAGGGGCCAGATACGCAGTATTTT. The encoded protein is CASSPGQGPDTQYF.

The V gene is TRBV9, the J gene TRBJ2-1, with D maybe TRBD2 (6 bases). The germline V and J ends were trimmed by 3 bases and 9 bases, with 16 bases remaining between them. The CDR3 runs to 14 residues. Germline CDR1 is SGDLS and CDR2 is YYNGEE. CDR3 sequence (DNA): TGTGCCAGCAGCGGAGATCGACTAGGGGTTGAGCAGTTCTTC. Amino acids: CASSGDRLGVEQFF.

The chain has TRBV5-1 and TRBJ1-3; D remains unclear. CDR3 length: 15 amino acids. Germline V CDR1 and CDR2: SGHRS, YFSETQ. Trimming took 3 bases from V and 1 from J, leaving 11 bases between them. CDR3 sequence: CASSSGEGSGNTIYF. The DNA of the CDR3 is TGCGCCAGCAGCTCCGGGGAGGGTTCTGGAAACACCATATATTTT.

The V call is TRBV11-1, the J call TRBJ1-1, with 8 nucleotides matching TRBD1. The length of the CDR3 is 16 residues. Trimming cost V 2 bases and J 6 bases; bases outside gene matches: 11. Germline V gene data show CDR1 as SGHAT and CDR2 as FQDESV (reference sequence). CDR3 bases: TGTGCCAGCAGCTTAAGGGCAGGGGGCGAAATGTCTGAAGCTTTCTTT. This codes for CASSLRAGGEMSEAFF.

This rearrangement joins TRBV6-4 to TRBJ2-1, with a possible D match to TRBD1 (5 bases). V lost 0 bases, J lost 5 bases, and 5 bases lay in between. Germline lookup yields CDR1 MRHNA and CDR2 SNTAGT. This CDR3 contains 13 residues. CDR3 region: CASSDSDNNEQFF. CDR3 DNA: TGTGCCAGCAGTGACTCGGACAACAATGAGCAGTTCTTC.

The chain uses TRBV4-3 and TRBJ2-5; the D is unclear. Germline V gene data show CDR1 as LGHNA and CDR2 as YSLEER. The CDR3 sequence is 11 residues long. The germline V and J ends were trimmed by 0 bases and 7 bases, with 3 bases remaining between them. CDR3 loop: CASSQEGTQYF. CDR3 nucleotide sequence: TGCGCCAGCAGCCAAGAGGGGACCCAGTACTTC.

This rearrangement joins TRBV2 to TRBJ1-5; 7 bases agree with TRBD1. Trimming removed 2 bases from V and 6 bases from J; junction bases left unmatched: 4. CDR3 size: 14 residues. CDR1 is SNHLY, CDR2 FYNNEI, per germline. This CDR3 is CASSEKGARQPQHF. CDR3 sequence (DNA): TGTGCCAGCAGTGAAAAGGGGGCGCGTCAGCCCCAGCATTTT.

The chain has TRBV5-6 and TRBJ2-7; tentative D call: TRBD2 (6 bases). Germline lookup yields CDR1 SGHDT and CDR2 YYEEEE. The CDR3 runs to 13 residues. V shed 4 bases and J shed 2 bases, with 10 bases lying between them. CDR3 DNA: TGTGCCAGCAGCCCCGGGAGCGCCTACGAGCAGTACTTC. Protein sequence: CASSPGSAYEQYF. The variable domain in full, completed from reference TRBV5-6 and TRBJ2-7, reads DAGVTQSPTHLIKTRGQQVTLRCSPKSGHDTVSWYQQALGQGPQFIFQYYEEEERQRGNFPDRFSGHQFPNYSSELNVNALLLGDSALYLCASSPGSAYEQYFGPGTRLTVT.

This rearrangement joins TRBV24-1 to TRBJ2-1, with a weak D call TRBD2 (5 bases). Trimming left V 3 bases short and J 9 bases short, with 17 bases between. This CDR3 is built from 15 residues. The germline gives CDR1 KGHDR, CDR2 SFDVKD. This CDR3 reads CATSDPALLRGEQFF. In DNA form, the CDR3 reads TGTGCCACCAGTGATCCGGCCCTCCTCCGGGGTGAGCAGTTCTTC.

The chain links TRBV11-2 to TRBJ1-3, with D unresolved. Looked up from germline, CDR1 is SGHAT and CDR2 is FQNNGV. V shed 4 bases and J shed 3 bases, with 7 bases lying between them. This CDR3 contains 13 residues. CDR3 sequence reads: CASSSSGGNTIYF. The CDR3 DNA follows: TGTGCCAGCAGCTCAAGCGGTGGAAACACCATATATTTT.

The chain combines TRBV18 with TRBJ1-2; weak D call: TRBD1 (5 bases). Germline V gene lookup returns CDR1 KGHSH and CDR2 LQKENI. V dropped 1 base and J dropped 9 bases, with 15 bases sitting between them. The length of the CDR3 is 14 residues. The CDR3 nucleotides read TGTGCCAGCTCACCACTCGAAGGACAACCAAGCTACACCTTC. It is translated as CASSPLEGQPSYTF.

Many counts were recorded for this clone. The J gene is TRBJ1-5, the V gene TRBV30; D possibly corresponds to TRBD1 (5 bases). V lost 1 base and J 4 bases, leaving 8 bases between the germline ends. Germline V CDR1 and CDR2: GTSNPN, SVGIG (reference sequence). The CDR3 length is 13 residues. The CDR3 DNA sequence: TGTGCCTGGAGTGGGGGCCTTAATCAGCCCCAGCATTTT. Its protein is CAWSGGLNQPQHF.